Described below is a single T cell receptor beta chain sequence and its context. Germline V CDR1 and CDR2: SNHLY, FYNNEI. There are 14 residues in the CDR3. Trimming pared 4 bases from V and 7 bases from J, leaving 14 bases between. The record originates from a study of blood T cell repertoires in COVID-19. Across the study: COVID-19 samples from acute and convalescent phases originated in the United States, Italy and Spain. T cells, B-cell-depleted T cells, or PBMCs supplied cDNA or gDNA.

As handled by the study authors: Estimates of nucleated cell counts were drawn from the amplification of reference gene primers. Repertoires were generated with immunoSEQ multiplex PCR, while TCRdb's copy carries only in-frame clones and drops some. That table supplies the V and J calls and clone size; D and trimming were determined from the DNA. The sample yields approximately 150,000 clones, around 87% seen once. V and J are TRBV2 and TRBJ1-5, with D perhaps matching TRBD1 (6 bases). Material: peripheral blood. The TCR comes from a man older than 75 with acute or convalescent COVID-19. DNA for the CDR3: TGTGCCAGCAGTGGCGGGGGCGGAGGACAGCCCCAGCATTTT. Protein sequence: CASSGGGGGQPQHF.